This TCR beta chain was identified in a study of shared clonotypes between healthy human individuals. The germline V gene encodes CDR1 ENHRY and CDR2 SYGVKD. V was clipped by 4 bases and J by 7 bases; unmatched bases: 4. CDR3 length: 15 residues. Some clones are missing from TCRdb's copy, which holds only in-frame ones; the method was immunoSEQ multiplex PCR. Among under 1,900,000 clones, about 98.5% were seen once, and the ten largest hold over 0.3%. The rearrangement uses TRBV10-3 and TRBJ2-1; 13 bases agree with TRBD2. The sample consisted of naive CD4+ T cells sorted from blood. Subset reported: CD45RA+ positively selected. The sequence was collected from a man in his thirties or forties in good health. CDR3 residues: CAISALAGGPNEQFF. CDR3 DNA sequence: TGTGCCATCAGTGCACTAGCGGGAGGGCCAAATGAGCAGTTCTTC.